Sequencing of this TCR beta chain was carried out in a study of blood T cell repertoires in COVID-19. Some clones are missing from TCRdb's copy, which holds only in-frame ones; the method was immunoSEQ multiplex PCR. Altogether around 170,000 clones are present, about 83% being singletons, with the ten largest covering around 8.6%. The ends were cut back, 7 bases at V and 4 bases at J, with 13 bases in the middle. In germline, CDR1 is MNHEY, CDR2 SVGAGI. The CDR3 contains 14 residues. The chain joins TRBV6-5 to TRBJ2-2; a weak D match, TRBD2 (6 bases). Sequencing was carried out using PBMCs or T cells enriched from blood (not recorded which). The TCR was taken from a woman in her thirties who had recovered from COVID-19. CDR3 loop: CASKSGGITGELFF. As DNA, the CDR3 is TGTGCCAGCAAGAGTGGGGGGATCACCGGGGAGCTGTTTTTT.